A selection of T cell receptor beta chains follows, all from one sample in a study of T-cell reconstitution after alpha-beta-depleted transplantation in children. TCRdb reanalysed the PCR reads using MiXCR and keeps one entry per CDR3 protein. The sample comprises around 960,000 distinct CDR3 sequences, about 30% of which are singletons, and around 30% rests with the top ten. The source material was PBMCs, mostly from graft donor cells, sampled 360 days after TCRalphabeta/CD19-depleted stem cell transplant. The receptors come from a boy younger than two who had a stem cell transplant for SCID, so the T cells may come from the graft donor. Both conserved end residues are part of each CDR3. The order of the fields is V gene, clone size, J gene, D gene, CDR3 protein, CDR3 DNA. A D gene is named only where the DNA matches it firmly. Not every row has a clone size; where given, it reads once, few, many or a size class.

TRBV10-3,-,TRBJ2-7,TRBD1,CAIRGVGTGDEQYF,TGTGCCATCAGGGGGGTAGGGACAGGGGACGAGCAGTACTTC
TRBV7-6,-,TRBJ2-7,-,CASSPSGPTETPYEQYF,TGTGCCAGCAGCCCCAGTGGGCCCACAGAAACCCCCTACGAGCAGTACTTC
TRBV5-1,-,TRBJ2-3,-,CASSWQGLLNTQYF,TGCGCCAGCAGCTGGCAGGGACTTCTTAATACGCAGTATTTT
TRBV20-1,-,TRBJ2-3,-,CSAVGAGLPSTDTQYF,TGCAGTGCTGTTGGGGCAGGGCTTCCTAGCACAGATACGCAGTATTTT
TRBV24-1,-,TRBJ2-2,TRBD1,CATSAMTGGTGELFF,TGTGCCACCAGTGCTATGACAGGGGGCACCGGGGAGCTGTTTTTT
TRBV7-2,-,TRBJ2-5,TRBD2,CASSPGGTSVETQYF,TGTGCCAGCAGCCCGGGCGGGACTAGCGTGGAGACCCAGTACTTC
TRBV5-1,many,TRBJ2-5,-,CASSLFRGQETQYF,TGCGCCAGCAGCTTGTTCCGGGGGCAAGAGACCCAGTACTTC
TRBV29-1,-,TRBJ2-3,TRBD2,CSVSQRGALGDTQYF,TGCAGCGTTTCTCAGCGGGGGGCCCTTGGAGATACGCAGTATTTT
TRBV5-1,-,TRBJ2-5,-,CASSFEALSLPLREAQYF,TGCGCCAGCAGCTTTGAAGCCCTGTCGTTACCTCTACGAGAGGCCCAGTACTTC
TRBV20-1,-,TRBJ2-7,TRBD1,CSALDREYEQYF,TGCAGTGCTTTGGACAGGGAGTACGAGCAGTACTTC
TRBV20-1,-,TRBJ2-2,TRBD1,CSAMDRSSTGELFF,TGCAGTGCTATGGACAGGTCCTCCACCGGGGAGCTGTTTTTT
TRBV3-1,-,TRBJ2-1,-,CASSQDYPRGHSYNEQFF,TGTGCCAGCAGCCAAGATTATCCGCGGGGGCACTCCTACAATGAGCAGTTCTTC
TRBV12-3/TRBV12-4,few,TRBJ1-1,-,CASSFGPRNTEAFF,TGTGCCAGCAGTTTCGGACCAAGGAACACTGAAGCTTTCTTT
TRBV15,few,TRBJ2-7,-,CATSRDFLQGKQYF,TGTGCCACCAGCAGAGATTTCCTACAGGGTAAGCAGTACTTC
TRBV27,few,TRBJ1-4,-,CASSLSWQFATNEKLFF,TGTGCCAGCAGTTTGAGTTGGCAGTTCGCAACTAATGAAAAACTGTTTTTT
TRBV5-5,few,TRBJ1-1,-,CASSLVGGGVGTEAFF,TGTGCCAGCAGCTTGGTCGGCGGAGGGGTTGGCACTGAAGCTTTCTTT